This T cell receptor (beta chain) came from a study of radiotherapy plus CTLA-4 blockade in lung cancer. Findings and caveats of the study: Some TCR clones had been derived from tumors. These clones expanded in peripheral blood after radiotherapy plus ipilimumab.

Those patients who had chemo-refractory metastatic non-small-cell lung cancer were given focal radiation along with CTLA-4 blockade through ipilimumab. TCRdb's table, derived via immunoSEQ multiplex PCR, lists solely in-frame clones and lacks some. Here the sample spans more than 55,000 clones, 70% to 80% being singletons. After removal of 5 bases from V and 5 bases from J, the junction contained 10 bases not matched to a gene. Germline CDR1 is SGHDT and CDR2 is YYEEEE. The CDR3 has 16 amino acids. In the case of this clone: Its antigen is still unknown.

The V and J genes are TRBV5-6 and TRBJ2-2; 9 bases are a match to TRBD2. Sample: peripheral blood, taken from a patient treated with radiotherapy plus ipilimumab. The TCR was taken from a human donor with non-small cell lung cancer who had a complete response to radiotherapy plus ipilimumab. As DNA, the CDR3 is TGTGCCAGCAGTTCTTATAGCGGGAGTAGGACCGGGGAGCTGTTTTTT. The encoded protein is CASSSYSGSRTGELFF.